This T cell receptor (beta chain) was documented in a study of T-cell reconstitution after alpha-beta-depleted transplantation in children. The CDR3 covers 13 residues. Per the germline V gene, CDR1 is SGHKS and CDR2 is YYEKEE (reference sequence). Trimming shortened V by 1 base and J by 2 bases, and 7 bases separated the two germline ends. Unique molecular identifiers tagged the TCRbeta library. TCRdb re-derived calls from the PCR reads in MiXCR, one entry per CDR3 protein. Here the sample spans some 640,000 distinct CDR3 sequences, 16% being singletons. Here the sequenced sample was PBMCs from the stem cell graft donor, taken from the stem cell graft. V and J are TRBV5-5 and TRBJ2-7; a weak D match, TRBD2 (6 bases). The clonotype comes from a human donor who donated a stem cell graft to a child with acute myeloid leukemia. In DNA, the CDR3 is TGTGCCAGCAGCTTGACTAGCACCTACGAGCAGTACTTC. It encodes CASSLTSTYEQYF.